Given below is one T cell receptor (beta chain) in context. Its antigen is unidentified. The length of the CDR3 is 13 residues. Germline V gives CDR1 GTSNPN, CDR2 SVGIG (reference sequence). Trimming stripped 0 bases from V and 2 bases from J, with 8 bases between. The sample is drawn from a study of cytomegalovirus exposure and HLA in healthy donors. Study-wide findings and caveats: When a later analysis compared HLA-associated TCR beta chains with equally common others, the HLA-associated chains turned out to be more clonally expanded and to have lower generation probabilities.

The PCR was carried out with 60 Vbeta primers and 13 Jbeta primers. Profiling relied on immunoSEQ multiplex PCR, and the TCRdb table lists in-frame clones only, not all of them. The top ten clones hold around 0.45% of a sample with about 250,000 clones, 78% of them seen once. Source material: PBMCs. The sequence came from a boy between 10 and 17 years old in good health and CMV-seronegative. The rearrangement joins TRBV30 to TRBJ2-7, with D perhaps matching TRBD1 (6 bases). The CDR3 spells CAWSVGTPYEQYF. The CDR3 DNA reads TGTGCCTGGAGTGTAGGGACACCCTACGAGCAGTACTTC. The full variable domain, rest sourced from reference TRBV30 and TRBJ2-7, is SQTIHQWPATLVQPVGSPLSLECTVEGTSNPNLYWYRQAAGRGLQLLFYSVGIGQISSEVPQNLSASRPQDRQFILSSKKLLLSDSGFYLCAWSVGTPYEQYFGPGTRLTVT.